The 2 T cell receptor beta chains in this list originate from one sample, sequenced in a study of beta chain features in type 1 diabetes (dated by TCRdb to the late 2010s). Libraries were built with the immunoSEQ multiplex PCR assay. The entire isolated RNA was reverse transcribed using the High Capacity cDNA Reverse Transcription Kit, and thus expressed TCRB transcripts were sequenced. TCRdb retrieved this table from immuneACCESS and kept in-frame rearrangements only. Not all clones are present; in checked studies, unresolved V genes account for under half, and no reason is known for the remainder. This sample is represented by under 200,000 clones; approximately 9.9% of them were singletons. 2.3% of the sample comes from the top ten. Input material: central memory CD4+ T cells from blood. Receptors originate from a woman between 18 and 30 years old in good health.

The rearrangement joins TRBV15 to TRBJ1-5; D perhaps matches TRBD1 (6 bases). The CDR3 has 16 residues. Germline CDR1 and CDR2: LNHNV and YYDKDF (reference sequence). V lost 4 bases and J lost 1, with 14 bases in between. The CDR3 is CATSTADRRSNQPQHF. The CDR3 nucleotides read TGTGCCACCAGCACCGCCGACAGGAGAAGCAATCAGCCCCAGCATTTT.

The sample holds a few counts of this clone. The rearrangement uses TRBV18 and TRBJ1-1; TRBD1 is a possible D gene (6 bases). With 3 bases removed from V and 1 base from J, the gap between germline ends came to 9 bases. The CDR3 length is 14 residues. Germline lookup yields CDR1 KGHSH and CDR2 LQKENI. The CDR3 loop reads CASSPLQGNTEAFF. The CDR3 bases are TGTGCCAGCTCACCGCTACAGGGGAACACTGAAGCTTTCTTT.